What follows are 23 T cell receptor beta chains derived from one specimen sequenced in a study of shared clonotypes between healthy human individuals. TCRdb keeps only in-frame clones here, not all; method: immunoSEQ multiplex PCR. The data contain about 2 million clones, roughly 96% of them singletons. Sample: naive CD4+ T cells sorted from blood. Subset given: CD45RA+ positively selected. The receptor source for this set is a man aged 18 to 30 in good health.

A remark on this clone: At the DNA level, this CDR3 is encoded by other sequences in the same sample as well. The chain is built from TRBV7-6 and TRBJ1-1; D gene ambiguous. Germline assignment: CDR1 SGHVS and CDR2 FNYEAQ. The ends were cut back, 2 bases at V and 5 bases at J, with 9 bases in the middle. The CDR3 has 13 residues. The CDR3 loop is CASSLSGDTEAFF. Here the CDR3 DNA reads TGTGCCAGCAGCTTAAGCGGAGATACTGAAGCTTTCTTT. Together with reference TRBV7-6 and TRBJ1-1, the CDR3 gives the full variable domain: GAGVSQSPRYKVTKRGQDVALRCDPISGHVSLYWYRQALGQGPEFLTYFNYEAQQDKSGLPNDRFSAERPEGSISTLTIQRTEQRDSAMYRCASSLSGDTEAFFGQGTRLTVV.

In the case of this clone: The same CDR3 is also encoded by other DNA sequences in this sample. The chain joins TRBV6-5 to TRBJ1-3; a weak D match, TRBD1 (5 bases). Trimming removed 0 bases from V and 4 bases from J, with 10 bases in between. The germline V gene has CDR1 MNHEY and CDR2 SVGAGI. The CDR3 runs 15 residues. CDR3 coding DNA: TGTGCCAGCAGTTACTCCGGGGGGAGCGGAAACACCATATATTTT. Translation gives CASSYSGGSGNTIYF.

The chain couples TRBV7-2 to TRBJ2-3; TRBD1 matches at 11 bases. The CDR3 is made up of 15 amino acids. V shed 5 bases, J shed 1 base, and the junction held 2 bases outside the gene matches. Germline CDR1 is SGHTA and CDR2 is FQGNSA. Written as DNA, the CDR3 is TGTGCCAGCAGCCGGACAGGGGGCGGCACAGATACGCAGTATTTT. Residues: CASSRTGGGTDTQYF.

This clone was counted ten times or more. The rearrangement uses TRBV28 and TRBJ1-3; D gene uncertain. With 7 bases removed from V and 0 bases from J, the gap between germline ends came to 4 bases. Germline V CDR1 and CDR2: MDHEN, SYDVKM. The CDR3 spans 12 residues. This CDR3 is CASNDSGNTIYF. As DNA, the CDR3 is TGTGCCAGCAACGACTCTGGAAACACCATATATTTT.

This CDR3 is CASSLVSNSGANVLTF. The CDR3 DNA reads as TGTGCCAGCAGCTTAGTCAGCAACTCTGGGGCCAACGTCCTGACTTTC. The chain uses TRBV5-6 and TRBJ2-6, with D uncertain. V lost 2 bases, J lost 0 bases, and 9 bases lay in between. CDR1 SGHDT and CDR2 YYEEEE come from the germline V gene. The CDR3 loop spans 16 amino acids.

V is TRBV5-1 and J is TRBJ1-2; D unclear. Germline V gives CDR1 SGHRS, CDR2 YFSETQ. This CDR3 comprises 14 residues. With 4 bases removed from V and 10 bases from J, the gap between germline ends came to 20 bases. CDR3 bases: TGCGCCAGCAGCAGACCGGACGTGGGCGAGGACTACACCTTC. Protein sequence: CASSRPDVGEDYTF.

For the CDR3, the DNA is TGTGCCAGCAGCTTGGCCGCGGGGGGCTTCGGCTATGGCTACACCTTC. Translating gives CASSLAAGGFGYGYTF. The chain joins TRBV5-6 to TRBJ1-2, with D perhaps TRBD1 (6 bases). Germline CDR1 and CDR2: SGHDT and YYEEEE. The CDR3 consists of 16 residues. Trimming removed 0 bases at V and 4 bases at J, with 16 bases between.

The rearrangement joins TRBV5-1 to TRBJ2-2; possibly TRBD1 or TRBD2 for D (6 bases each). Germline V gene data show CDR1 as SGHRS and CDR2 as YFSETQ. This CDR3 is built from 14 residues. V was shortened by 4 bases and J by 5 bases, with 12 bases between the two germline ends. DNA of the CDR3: TGCGCCAGCAGCCGGGGGCCATATACCGGGGAGCTGTTTTTT. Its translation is CASSRGPYTGELFF.

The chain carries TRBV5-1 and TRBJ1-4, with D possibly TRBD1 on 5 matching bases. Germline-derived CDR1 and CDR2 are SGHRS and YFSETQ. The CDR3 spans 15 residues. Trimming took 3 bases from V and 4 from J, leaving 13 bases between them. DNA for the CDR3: TGCGCCAGCAGCTCCGGGACGGTTCTTAATGAAAAACTGTTTTTT. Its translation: CASSSGTVLNEKLFF. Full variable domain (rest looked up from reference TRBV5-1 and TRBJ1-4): KAGVTQTPRYLIKTRGQQVTLSCSPISGHRSVSWYQQTPGQGLQFLFEYFSETQRNKGNFPGRFSGRQFSNSRSEMNVSTLELGDSALYLCASSSGTVLNEKLFFGSGTQLSVL.

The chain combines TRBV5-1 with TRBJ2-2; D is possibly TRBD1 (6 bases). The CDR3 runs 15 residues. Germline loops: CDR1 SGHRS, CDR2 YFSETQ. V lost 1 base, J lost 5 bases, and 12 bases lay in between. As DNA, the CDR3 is TGCGCCAGCAGCTTGTGGGGGCAAGGGACCGGGGAGCTGTTTTTT. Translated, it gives CASSLWGQGTGELFF.

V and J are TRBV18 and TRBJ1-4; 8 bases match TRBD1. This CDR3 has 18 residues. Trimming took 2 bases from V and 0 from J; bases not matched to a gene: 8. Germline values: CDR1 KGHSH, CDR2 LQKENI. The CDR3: CASSPGDRPTSTNEKLFF. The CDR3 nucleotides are TGTGCCAGCTCACCAGGGGACAGGCCCACTTCAACTAATGAAAAACTGTTTTTT.

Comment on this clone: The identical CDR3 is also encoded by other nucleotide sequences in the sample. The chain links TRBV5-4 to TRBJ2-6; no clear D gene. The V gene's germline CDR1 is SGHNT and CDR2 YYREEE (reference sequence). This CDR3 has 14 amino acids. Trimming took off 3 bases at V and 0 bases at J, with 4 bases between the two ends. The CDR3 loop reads CASSSDSGANVLTF. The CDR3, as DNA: TGTGCCAGCAGCTCTGACTCTGGGGCCAACGTCCTGACTTTC.

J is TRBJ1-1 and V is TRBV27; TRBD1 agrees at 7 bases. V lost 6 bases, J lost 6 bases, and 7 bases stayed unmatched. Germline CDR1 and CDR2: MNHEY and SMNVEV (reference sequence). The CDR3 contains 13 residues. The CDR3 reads CASRSTGAPEAFF. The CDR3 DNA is TGTGCCAGCAGATCTACAGGGGCTCCTGAAGCTTTCTTT.

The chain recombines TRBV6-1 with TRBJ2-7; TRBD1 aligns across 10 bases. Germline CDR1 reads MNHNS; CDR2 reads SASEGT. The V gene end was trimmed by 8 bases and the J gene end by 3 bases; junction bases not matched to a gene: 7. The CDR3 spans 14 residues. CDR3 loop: CASSVGQGYYEQYF. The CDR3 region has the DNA TGTGCCAGCTCCGTGGGACAGGGGTACTACGAGCAGTACTTC.

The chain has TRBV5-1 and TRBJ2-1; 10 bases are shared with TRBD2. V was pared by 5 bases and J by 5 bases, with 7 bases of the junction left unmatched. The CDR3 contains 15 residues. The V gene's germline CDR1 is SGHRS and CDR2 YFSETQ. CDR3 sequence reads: CASSIPAGGNNEQFF. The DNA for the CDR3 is TGCGCCAGCAGTATCCCAGCGGGGGGGAACAATGAGCAGTTCTTC.

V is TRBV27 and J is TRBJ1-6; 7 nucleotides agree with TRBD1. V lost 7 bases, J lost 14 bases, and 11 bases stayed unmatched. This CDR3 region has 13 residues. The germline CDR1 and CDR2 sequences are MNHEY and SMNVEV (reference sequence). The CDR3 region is CASMGTASRALHF. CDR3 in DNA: TGTGCCAGCATGGGGACAGCGTCCCGGGCCCTCCACTTT.

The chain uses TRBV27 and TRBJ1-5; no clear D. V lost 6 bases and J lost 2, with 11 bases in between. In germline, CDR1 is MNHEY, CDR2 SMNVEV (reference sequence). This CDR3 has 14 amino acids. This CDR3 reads CASSSPAGNQPQHF. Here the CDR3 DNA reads TGTGCCAGCAGCTCCCCGGCGGGCAATCAGCCCCAGCATTTT.

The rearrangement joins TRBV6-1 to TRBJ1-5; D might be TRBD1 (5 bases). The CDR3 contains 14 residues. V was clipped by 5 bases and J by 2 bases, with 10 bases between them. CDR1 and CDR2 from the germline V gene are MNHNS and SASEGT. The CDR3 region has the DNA TGTGCCAGCAGTACCTCGGGGGGCAATCAGCCCCAGCATTTT. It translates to CASSTSGGNQPQHF.

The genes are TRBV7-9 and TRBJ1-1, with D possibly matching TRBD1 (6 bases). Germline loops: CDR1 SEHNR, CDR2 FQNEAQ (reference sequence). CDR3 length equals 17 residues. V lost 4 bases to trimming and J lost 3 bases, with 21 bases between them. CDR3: CASSSEGVHDRYTEAFF. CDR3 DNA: TGTGCCAGCAGCTCCGAGGGGGTACATGATAGGTACACTGAAGCTTTCTTT.

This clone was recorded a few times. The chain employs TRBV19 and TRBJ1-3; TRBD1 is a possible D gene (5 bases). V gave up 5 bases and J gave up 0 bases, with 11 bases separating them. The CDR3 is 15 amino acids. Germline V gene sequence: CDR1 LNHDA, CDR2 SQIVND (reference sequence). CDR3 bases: TGTGCCAGTAGTCCGGGACTTTCCTCTGGAAACACCATATATTTT. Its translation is CASSPGLSSGNTIYF.

CDR3 in amino acids: CASRATSISNQPQHF. The CDR3, as DNA: TGTGCCAGCAGAGCCACAAGTATTAGCAATCAGCCCCAGCATTTT. This chain links TRBV6-1 with TRBJ1-5; D is uncertain. CDR3 size: 15 residues. Germline V gene sequence: CDR1 MNHNS, CDR2 SASEGT. With 6 bases removed from V and 0 bases from J, the gap between germline ends came to 12 bases.

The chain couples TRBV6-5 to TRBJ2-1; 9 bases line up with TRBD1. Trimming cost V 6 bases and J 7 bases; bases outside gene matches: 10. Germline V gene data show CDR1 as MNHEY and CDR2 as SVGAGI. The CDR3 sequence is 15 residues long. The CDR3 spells CASRISGTGMNEQFF. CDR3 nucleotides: TGTGCCAGCAGGATCTCCGGGACAGGGATGAATGAGCAGTTCTTC.

The CDR3 protein is CASSLGASGEGEQYF. Here the CDR3 DNA reads TGCGCCAGCAGCTTGGGGGCTAGCGGGGAAGGCGAGCAGTACTTC. The chain combines TRBV5-1 with TRBJ2-7, with 9 nucleotides matching TRBD2. The CDR3 covers 15 residues. Trimming removed 0 bases from V and 6 bases from J; junction bases left unmatched: 7. The germline gives CDR1 SGHRS, CDR2 YFSETQ.